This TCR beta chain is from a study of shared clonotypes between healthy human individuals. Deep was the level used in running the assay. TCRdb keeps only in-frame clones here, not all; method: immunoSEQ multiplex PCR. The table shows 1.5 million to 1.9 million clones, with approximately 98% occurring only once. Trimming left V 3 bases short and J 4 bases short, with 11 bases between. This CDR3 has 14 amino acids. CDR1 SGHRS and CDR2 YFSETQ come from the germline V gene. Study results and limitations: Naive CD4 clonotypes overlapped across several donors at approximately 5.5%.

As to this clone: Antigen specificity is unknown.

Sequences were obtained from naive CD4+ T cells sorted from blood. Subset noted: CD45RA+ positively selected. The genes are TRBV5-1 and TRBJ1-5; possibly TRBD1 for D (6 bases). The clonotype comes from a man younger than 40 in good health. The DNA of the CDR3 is TGCGCCAGCAGCTCCGGGACATCTAATCAGCCCCAGCATTTT. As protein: CASSSGTSNQPQHF.